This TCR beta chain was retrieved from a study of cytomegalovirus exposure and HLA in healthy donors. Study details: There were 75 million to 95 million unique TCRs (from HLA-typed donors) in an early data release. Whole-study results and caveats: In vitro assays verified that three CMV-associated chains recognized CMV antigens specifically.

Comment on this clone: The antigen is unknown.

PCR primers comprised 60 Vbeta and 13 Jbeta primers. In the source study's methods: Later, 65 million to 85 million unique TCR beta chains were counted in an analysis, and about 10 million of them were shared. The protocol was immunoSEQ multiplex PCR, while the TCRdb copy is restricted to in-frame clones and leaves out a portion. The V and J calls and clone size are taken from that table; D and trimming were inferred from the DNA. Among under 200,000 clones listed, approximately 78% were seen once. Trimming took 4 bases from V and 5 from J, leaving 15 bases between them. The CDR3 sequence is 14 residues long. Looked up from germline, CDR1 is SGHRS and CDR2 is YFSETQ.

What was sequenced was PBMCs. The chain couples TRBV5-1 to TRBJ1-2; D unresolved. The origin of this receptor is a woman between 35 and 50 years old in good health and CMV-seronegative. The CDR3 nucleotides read TGCGCCAGCAGCCCCGGACTGTTGAAGTATGGCTACACCTTC. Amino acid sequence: CASSPGLLKYGYTF. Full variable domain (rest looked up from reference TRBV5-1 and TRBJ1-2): KAGVTQTPRYLIKTRGQQVTLSCSPISGHRSVSWYQQTPGQGLQFLFEYFSETQRNKGNFPGRFSGRQFSNSRSEMNVSTLELGDSALYLCASSPGLLKYGYTFGSGTRLTVV.